This TCR beta chain was captured by sequencing in a study of cytomegalovirus exposure and HLA in healthy donors. Trimming removed 0 bases at V and 7 bases at J, with 10 bases between. Germline V lookup: CDR1 GTSNPN, CDR2 SVGIG (reference sequence). The CDR3 contains 12 residues. Worth noting for this clone: As yet, its antigen is unknown.

PCR used 60 Vbeta primers and 13 Jbeta primers. Repertoires were generated with immunoSEQ multiplex PCR, while TCRdb's copy carries only in-frame clones and drops some. The table has 80,000 to 100,000 clones, about four fifths seen once. Whole-study findings and limits: As confirmed in vitro, three CMV-associated chains were specific for CMV antigens. The presence/absence work took it that sequencing depth was about the same across donors.

The chain combines TRBV30 with TRBJ2-7; a possible D gene is TRBD1 (6 bases). This TCR was sampled from a male donor in good health and CMV-seropositive. The specimen sequenced was PBMCs. CDR3 in DNA: TGTGCCTGGAGTGTAACAGGGCAAGAGCAGTACTTC. It codes for CAWSVTGQEQYF.